Below are 27 T cell receptor beta chains sequenced from a single sample in a study of a mutant IDH1 vaccine in newly diagnosed glioma. Profiling relied on immunoSEQ multiplex PCR, and the TCRdb table lists in-frame clones only, not all of them. The table records about 56,000 clones, 75% to 90% of them present only once. Described time point: week 47, end of study. Doses comprised 300 ug of mutant IDH1 20-mer peptide each, plus topical imiquimod. Their antigens remain unidentified. The sample here was PBMCs, taken from a glioma patient whose treatment included an IDH1 peptide vaccine. The source of these receptors is a woman aged 45-65 years with glioma.

This clone occurred a few times. The chain joins TRBV6-1 to TRBJ1-2, with TRBD1 as a possible D gene (6 bases). Germline CDR1 and CDR2: MNHNS and SASEGT. Trimming took 2 bases from V and 2 from J, leaving 6 bases between them. CDR3 length: 13 amino acids. This CDR3 is CASSEQGNYGYTF. The CDR3 DNA reads as TGTGCCAGCAGTGAACAGGGGAACTATGGCTACACCTTC.

This rearrangement joins TRBV25-1 to TRBJ2-5; D is possibly TRBD1 (5 bases). The germline CDR1 and CDR2 sequences are MGHDK and SYGVNS. The ends were cut back, 2 bases at V and 1 base at J, with 17 bases in the middle. There are 17 residues in the CDR3. DNA of the CDR3: TGTGCCAGCAGTGAACGGTGGGGCCGCCGTCTCCAAGAGACCCAGTACTTC. This codes for CASSERWGRRLQETQYF.

This chain joins TRBV14 and TRBJ2-7; 11 nucleotides agree with TRBD2. Germline trimming cut 4 bases from V and 1 base from J; bases unmatched to any gene: 6. The length of the CDR3 is 16 residues. Germline CDR1 is SGHDN and CDR2 is FVKESK. Written as DNA, the CDR3 is TGTGCCAGCAGCCCAATACTAGCGGGGGAATCCTACGAGCAGTACTTC. Translating gives CASSPILAGESYEQYF.

The V gene is TRBV5-3, the J gene TRBJ1-5; D gene unclear. TRBV5-3 is an ORF; its function is uncertain. This CDR3 has 18 amino acids. V dropped 1 base and J dropped 0 bases, with 17 bases sitting between them. In DNA, the CDR3 is TGTGCCAGAAGCTTGTGGAGCCAGGAGAGTAATAGCAATCAGCCCCAGCATTTT. It codes for CARSLWSQESNSNQPQHF.

This sequence joins TRBV7-9 and TRBJ2-5, with 11 bases that match TRBD2. CDR1 is SEHNR and CDR2 is FQNEAQ in the germline V gene (reference sequence). V lost 8 bases, J lost 2 bases, and 1 base stayed unmatched. This CDR3 region has 13 residues. CDR3 protein: CASRLAGQETQYF. In nucleotides, the CDR3 is TGTGCCAGCCGACTAGCGGGGCAAGAGACCCAGTACTTC. Drawing the rest from reference TRBV7-9 and TRBJ2-5, the complete variable domain is DTGVSQNPRHKITKRGQNVTFRCDPISEHNRLYWYRQTLGQGPEFLTYFQNEAQLEKSRLLSDRFSAERPKGSFSTLEIQRTEQGDSAMYLCASRLAGQETQYFGPGTRLLVL.

J is TRBJ2-7 and V is TRBV28, with 7 bases identical to TRBD1. The CDR3 contains 14 residues. Losses at the gene ends were 5 bases for V and 2 bases for J; bases not matched to a gene: 6. Germline V CDR1 and CDR2: MDHEN, SYDVKM. In DNA, the CDR3 is TGTGCCAGCAGTGGCCGGGACAGAGCCTACGAGCAGTACTTC. Protein product: CASSGRDRAYEQYF.

V gene TRBV11-2 combines with J gene TRBJ1-1, with 8 bases matching TRBD1. V shed 5 bases and J 1 base; nucleotides not matched to a gene: 6. The CDR3 runs to 15 residues. Germline V gives CDR1 SGHAT, CDR2 FQNNGV. CDR3 region: CASSIRTGQNTEAFF. The CDR3 DNA reads TGTGCCAGCAGCATCCGGACAGGGCAGAACACTGAAGCTTTCTTT.

In DNA form, the CDR3 reads TGTGCCAGCAGCTTGGCCGCCAGGGGGGCCTACGAGCAGTACTTC. Translation gives CASSLAARGAYEQYF. The chain combines TRBV5-6 with TRBJ2-7; possible D gene TRBD1, 7 bases. The CDR3 is 15 residues long. V lost 0 bases and J 2 bases, leaving 12 bases between the germline ends. Germline CDR1 SGHDT, CDR2 YYEEEE.

The genes are TRBV5-6 and TRBJ1-3, with 8 bases matching TRBD1. V lost 6 bases and J lost 0; bases outside the gene matches: 11. The CDR3 is 17 amino acids. CDR1 and CDR2 from the germline V gene are SGHDT and YYEEEE. This chain's CDR3 is CASTRHPGGPSGNTIYF. The CDR3 coding sequence is TGTGCCAGCACCCGCCACCCAGGGGGCCCCTCTGGAAACACCATATATTTT.

The genes are TRBV6-1 and TRBJ2-7; 7 nucleotides agree with TRBD1. Trimming took 6 bases from V and 0 from J; bases not matched to a gene: 5. This CDR3 contains 14 residues. In germline, CDR1 is MNHNS, CDR2 SASEGT. CDR3 amino acids: CASSIGTVSYEQYF. CDR3 in DNA: TGTGCCAGCAGCATAGGGACAGTCTCCTACGAGCAGTACTTC.

The chain joins TRBV21-1 to TRBJ2-1; the table's D gene call, TRBD2, was not cross checked with the DNA. TRBV21-1 is a pseudogene locus. This CDR3 spans 14 amino acids. The CDR3 loop is CASIQRGGYNEQFF. The CDR3, as DNA: TGTGCCAGCATACAACGCGGGGGTTACAATGAGCAGTTCTTC.

Only a few counts were recorded for this clone. This CDR3 is CATGQGTEAFF. CDR3 nucleotides: TGTGCCACCGGACAGGGCACTGAAGCTTTCTTT. The rearrangement uses TRBV2 and TRBJ1-1; 8 bases are a match to TRBD1. The trim removed 10 bases at V and 4 bases at J, leaving 2 bases unmatched. The CDR3 sequence is 11 residues long. Per the germline V gene, CDR1 is SNHLY and CDR2 is FYNNEI.

This clone has just a few counts. The V and J genes are TRBV5-4 and TRBJ1-2; tentative D call: TRBD1 (6 bases). The CDR3 runs to 13 residues. Germline CDR1 SGHNT, CDR2 YYREEE (reference sequence). V lost 3 bases to trimming and J lost 6 bases, with 12 bases between them. CDR3 DNA: TGTGCCAGCAGCTCCCAGGGGAGGCATGGCTACACCTTC. It codes for CASSSQGRHGYTF.

This clone was observed once. V gene TRBV19 combines with J gene TRBJ1-2; D may be TRBD1 (6 bases). The ends were cut back, 11 bases at V and 4 bases at J, with 17 bases in the middle. Germline CDR1 is LNHDA and CDR2 is SQIVND (reference sequence). The CDR3 contains 13 residues. The CDR3: CASLRGEFYGYTF. The DNA of the CDR3 is TGTGCCTCACTCAGGGGTGAATTCTATGGCTACACCTTC.

This rearrangement joins TRBV19 to TRBJ2-7; D gene uncertain. The CDR3 spans 14 residues. The V end lost 2 bases, the J end lost 7 bases, and 15 bases lay between the germline ends. In germline, CDR1 is LNHDA, CDR2 SQIVND (reference sequence). The CDR3 DNA follows: TGTGCCAGTAGTATAACCGGCGGATCCGGGGAGCAGTACTTC. It yields the protein CASSITGGSGEQYF.

This rearrangement joins TRBV27 to TRBJ1-1, with TRBD1 matching 8 bases. The CDR3 extends over 18 amino acids. Germline V lookup: CDR1 MNHEY, CDR2 SMNVEV (reference sequence). V lost 2 bases, J lost 3 bases, and 14 bases stayed unmatched. In DNA form, the CDR3 reads TGTGCCAGCAGTTTAGTACCGACAGGGGTCGGACGATACACTGAAGCTTTCTTT. This translates into CASSLVPTGVGRYTEAFF.

Here the CDR3 reads CASSRMGVNTEAFF. In nucleotides, the CDR3 is TGTGCCAGTAGTAGGATGGGGGTTAACACTGAAGCTTTCTTT. The rearrangement uses TRBV19 and TRBJ1-1, with a tentative D call TRBD1 (5 bases). The V and J ends lost 4 bases and 2 bases respectively, with 11 bases between them. This CDR3 comprises 14 residues. Germline CDR1 reads LNHDA; CDR2 reads SQIVND (reference sequence).

Remarks on this clone: At one end the junction does not follow the germline gene, possibly because of a read error. CDR3 amino acids: CASSRTVDNEKLFF. The CDR3 coding sequence is TGTGCCAGCAGTAGGACAGTTGATAATGAAAAGCTGTTTTTT. The V gene is TRBV2, the J gene TRBJ1-4, with D maybe TRBD1 (6 bases). The germline V gene encodes CDR1 SNHLY and CDR2 FYNNEI. The CDR3 loop spans 14 amino acids.

The chain couples TRBV7-8 to TRBJ2-6; no clear D gene. Germline V gene data show CDR1 as SGHVS and CDR2 as FQNEAQ. Trimming removed 1 base from V and 2 bases from J, with 9 bases in between. This CDR3 has 16 residues. CDR3: CASSLVPSTGANVLTF. CDR3 coding DNA: TGTGCCAGCAGCTTAGTCCCTAGTACTGGGGCCAACGTCCTGACTTTC. Combining the CDR3 with reference TRBV7-8 and TRBJ2-6 gives the whole variable domain GAGVSQSPRYKVAKRGQDVALRCDPISGHVSLFWYQQALGQGPEFLTYFQNEAQLDKSGLPSDRFFAERPEGSVSTLKIQRTQQEDSAVYLCASSLVPSTGANVLTFGAGSRLTVL.

V usage is TRBV5-1 and J usage is TRBJ2-7; D unclear. V lost 2 bases, J lost 0 bases, and 9 bases lay in between. Germline CDR1 is SGHRS and CDR2 is YFSETQ. This CDR3 is built from 14 residues. CDR3 nucleotide sequence: TGCGCCAGCAGCTTAGAACGGAGCTCCTACGAGCAGTACTTC. It translates to CASSLERSSYEQYF.

The chain carries TRBV7-2 and TRBJ1-1; the D gene is possibly TRBD1 (5 bases). The germline V and J ends were trimmed by 5 bases and 10 bases, with 11 bases remaining between them. Germline values: CDR1 SGHTA, CDR2 FQGNSA. This CDR3 comprises 11 residues. The CDR3: CASSQGGGAFF. CDR3 sequence (DNA): TGTGCCAGCAGCCAGGGAGGAGGAGCTTTCTTT. Looking up the rest from reference TRBV7-2 and TRBJ1-1 gives the full variable domain: GAGVSQSPSNKVTEKGKDVELRCDPISGHTALYWYRQSLGQGLEFLIYFQGNSAPDKSGLPSDRFSAERTGGSVSTLTIQRTQQEDSAVYLCASSQGGGAFFGQGTRLTVV.

This chain joins TRBV27 and TRBJ1-5; 9 bases match TRBD1. Germline loops: CDR1 MNHEY, CDR2 SMNVEV (reference sequence). After removal of 5 bases from V and 4 bases from J, the junction contained 6 bases not matched to a gene. The CDR3 loop spans 15 amino acids. The CDR3 is CASSRGQGLNQPQHF. CDR3 bases: TGTGCCAGCAGTAGGGGACAGGGTCTGAATCAGCCCCAGCATTTT.

The gene calls are TRBV19 and TRBJ1-4; no definite D call. The CDR3 contains 15 residues. Germline CDR1 and CDR2: LNHDA and SQIVND (reference sequence). V was cut by 6 bases and J by 2 bases, with 13 bases left in between. The CDR3 spells CASSPLLGTNEKLFF. Here the CDR3 DNA reads TGTGCCAGTAGCCCGCTACTAGGCACTAATGAAAAACTGTTTTTT.

V usage is TRBV5-1 and J usage is TRBJ1-3; D gene uncertain. The CDR3 covers 16 residues. The V end was cut by 3 bases, the J end by 4 bases, with 17 bases between. CDR1 and CDR2 (germline): SGHRS, YFSETQ. The CDR3 loop reads CASSSASLLGGNTIYF. The CDR3 DNA sequence: TGCGCCAGCAGCTCGGCCAGCCTCTTGGGCGGAAACACCATATATTTT.

The chain has TRBV2 and TRBJ1-2; D gene uncertain. Trimming cost V 3 bases and J 7 bases, with 9 bases left between them. The CDR3 loop spans 12 amino acids. Looked up from germline, CDR1 is SNHLY and CDR2 is FYNNEI. The CDR3 coding sequence is TGTGCCAGCAGTGAGCGGAGGTTTGGCTACACCTTC. Protein product: CASSERRFGYTF.

V gene TRBV21-1 combines with J gene TRBJ2-7. TRBV21-1 is tagged as a pseudogene. There are 14 residues in the CDR3. The CDR3 here is CASSSRRLDWEQYF. For the CDR3, the DNA is TGTGCCAGCAGCTCCCGCAGGCTAGATTGGGAGCAGTACTTC.

The chain uses TRBV18 and TRBJ2-1; no reliable D call. Germline-derived CDR1 and CDR2 are KGHSH and LQKENI. There are 12 residues in the CDR3. Trimming took off 2 bases at V and 6 bases at J, with 5 bases between the two ends. The CDR3 spells CASSPFSNEQFF. The DNA of the CDR3 is TGTGCCAGCTCACCATTCAGCAATGAGCAGTTCTTC.